Sequencing of this T cell receptor beta chain was carried out in a study of blood T cell repertoires in COVID-19. CDR1 and CDR2 (germline): SQVTM, ANQGSEA. CDR3 length: 18 residues. Trimming removed 5 bases from V and 4 bases from J, with 28 bases in between. Only in-frame clones appear in the TCRdb table, and some are missing; sequencing was by immunoSEQ multiplex PCR. The table shows around 68,000 clones, with around 87% occurring only once. This clone has only a few counts. The clonotype originates from a man aged 45-65 years with active COVID-19. The V and J genes are TRBV29-1 and TRBJ2-3; weak D call: TRBD2 (6 bases). Material for sequencing was peripheral blood. The CDR3 reads CSVPEYPSTSLNADTQYF. For the CDR3, the DNA is TGCAGCGTTCCTGAATATCCAAGTACTAGCTTGAATGCAGATACGCAGTATTTT.